This T cell receptor (beta chain) was recovered during a study of PD-L1 blockade in urothelial cancer. The CDR3 totals 14 residues. The germline CDR1 and CDR2 sequences are ENHRY and SYGVKD. Trimming pared 3 bases from V and 1 base from J, leaving 9 bases between. Data came from immunoSEQ multiplex PCR; TCRdb stores just in-frame clones and leaves some out. The sample gives around 100,000 clones, about 85% of which show up once; more than 2% is in the top ten. The receptor's source is a man aged 50-59 years with urothelial cancer. Sequences were derived from PBMCs, sampled around atezolizumab (anti-PD-L1) treatment. This sequence joins TRBV10-3 and TRBJ1-1; the D gene is possibly TRBD1 (5 bases). Here the CDR3 reads CAISDQGGNTEAFF. CDR3 bases: TGTGCCATCAGTGACCAGGGAGGGAACACTGAAGCTTTCTTT.